The 17 T cell receptor beta chains listed next were all sequenced from one sample in a study of tissue T cells after allogeneic stem cell transplantation. Time point of the sample: mouse harvest day 7 after allogeneic transplant. Tail vein injection delivered 10^7 T-cell-depleted bone marrow cells and 10^6 splenic CD5+ T cells. This table comes from immunoSEQ multiplex PCR, and its TCRdb copy is limited to in-frame clones, with some not included. The profile shows some 1,900 clones, around 64% of them singletons. The specimen sequenced was liver tissue. These receptors were collected from a female BALB/c mouse given C57BL/6 T cells with graft-versus-host disease after an allogeneic hematopoietic cell transplant.

Worth noting for this clone: Germline and genes: mouse. Coverage ceases 1 residue before the CDR3 finishes, and the germline J gene fills in the end. This chain connects TRBV29 to TRBJ2-4; 7 bases map to TRBD2. Germline V CDR1 and CDR2: MSHET, SYDVDS. The CDR3 totals 14 residues. The V segment lost 1 base and the J segment 5 bases; nucleotides outside the gene matches: 3. The CDR3 sequence: CASSLLDWRNTLYF. The CDR3 bases that were read are TGTGCTAGCAGTTTATTGGACTGGAGAAACACCTTGTAC.

Details on this clone: All gene names here are mouse names. Read coverage stops 1 residue before the CDR3 terminus; the germline J gene supplies the remainder. The chain joins TRBV3 to TRBJ2-2; D is undetermined. Trimming left V 1 base short and J 5 bases short, with 2 bases between. Germline lookup yields CDR1 SNHLY and CDR2 FYNGKV (reference sequence). This CDR3 contains 12 residues. Incomplete CDR3 DNA: TGTGCCAGCAGCTTAGTTACCGGGCAGCTCTAC. This encodes CASSLVTGQLY. The whole CDR3 reads CASSLVTGQLYF. The full variable domain, in which reference TRBV3 and TRBJ2-2 provide the parts outside the CDR3, is GPKVLQIPSHQIIDMGQMVTLNCDPVSNHLYFYWYKQILGQQMEFLVNFYNGKVMEKSKLFKDQFSVERPDGSYFTLKIQPTALEDSAVYFCASSLVTGQLYFGEGSKLTVL.

Of note for this clone: Gene names follow the mouse nomenclature. The CDR3 end falls 1 residue outside the read, so it is completed with the germline J gene. The chain uses TRBV13-3 and TRBJ2-5; D is possibly TRBD1 (7 bases). The CDR3 covers 14 residues. Trimming left V 1 base short and J 2 bases short, with 8 bases between. The V gene's germline CDR1 is NNHDY and CDR2 SYVADS. CDR3 DNA (partial): TGTGCCAGCAGTGATAGGGGGCTCCAAGACACCCAGTAC. Its protein is CASSDRGLQDTQY. The whole CDR3 region reads CASSDRGLQDTQYF.

Note on this clone: Gene names follow the mouse nomenclature. With the read ending 1 residue before the CDR3 end, the germline J gene is used to fill in that end. This chain links TRBV16 with TRBJ1-1; D is uncertain. The germline V gene encodes CDR1 SGHSA and CDR2 FRNQAP. There are 13 residues in the CDR3. V shed 5 bases and J shed 1 base, with 8 bases lying between them. The sequenced part of the CDR3 DNA is TGTGCAAGCAGCCCCCGCGGGAACACAGAAGTCTTC. Protein sequence: CASSPRGNTEVF. The complete CDR3 sequence is CASSPRGNTEVFF.

This clone was observed a few times. Germline and genes: mouse. Read data end 1 residue before the CDR3 end; the end is taken from the germline J gene. The chain links TRBV20 to TRBJ1-2; D is possibly TRBD1 (5 bases). Germline V gene sequence: CDR1 GFQATS, CDR2 STVNSAI. This CDR3 has 13 residues. Trimming left V 1 base short and J 6 bases short, with 12 bases between. The CDR3 DNA, read in part, is TGTGGTGCTAGGGTGGAGGGGAGGCCCGACTACACC. It codes for CGARVEGRPDYT. In full, the CDR3 is CGARVEGRPDYTF.

This clone was observed a handful of times. Gene labels here are mouse ones. Sequencing ends 1 residue short of the CDR3 end; the germline J gene provides the rest. The chain has TRBV13-2 and TRBJ2-7, with D possibly TRBD1 on 5 matching bases. Germline loops: CDR1 NNHNN, CDR2 SYGAGS (reference sequence). V lost 2 bases, J lost 5 bases, and 5 bases lay in between. The CDR3 runs 11 residues. This chain's CDR3 is CASGDRDEQYF. Incomplete CDR3 DNA: TGTGCCAGCGGTGACAGGGATGAACAGTAC.

A word on this clone: The genes are named according to mouse. The read ends 1 residue before the CDR3 terminus; that terminus is restored from the germline J gene. The chain has TRBV23 and TRBJ2-4; the table's D gene call, TRBD2, was not cross checked with the DNA. The CDR3 covers 14 residues. From germline, CDR1 is KGHTA and CDR2 FQNQQP. The CDR3 spells CSSSHGTGENTLYF. The covered CDR3 bases are TGCTCCAGCAGTCACGGGACTGGGGAAAACACCTTGTAC.

This clone was detected only a few times. Gene names follow the mouse nomenclature. The read finishes 1 residue shy of the CDR3 end, and the germline J gene is used to complete it. The chain couples TRBV24 to TRBJ2-7; the match to TRBD2 covers 13 bases. Germline CDR1 and CDR2: KGHTA and FRNEEI. The CDR3 is 15 residues long. V dropped 4 bases and J dropped 7; count of bases not matched to a gene: 7. CDR3 sequence: CASSPRTGGAGEQYF. The sequenced part of the CDR3 DNA is TGTGCCAGCAGTCCCCGGACTGGGGGGGCCGGAGAACAGTAC.

Points on this clone: The genes are named according to mouse. The read terminates 1 residue before the CDR3 end, so the remaining end is supplied by the germline J gene. The chain links TRBV13-2 to TRBJ1-4; D unclear. The length of the CDR3 is 13 residues. The V gene lost 0 bases and the J gene lost 7 bases, with 7 bases spanning the gap. Germline V CDR1 and CDR2: NNHNN, SYGAGS (reference sequence). The CDR3 spells CASGDARAERLFF. The DNA read from the CDR3 is TGTGCCAGCGGTGATGCAAGGGCCGAAAGATTATTT.

Worth noting for this clone: Genes and germline come from the mouse. The CDR3 is cut off 1 residue early in the read; its end comes from the germline J gene. The genes are TRBV13-1 and TRBJ2-5; 11 bases align to TRBD2. The V and J ends lost 4 bases and 2 bases, in that order; junction bases with no gene match: 3. Germline CDR1 NSHNY, CDR2 SYGAGN. The CDR3 contains 15 residues. The covered CDR3 bases are TGTGCCAGCAGTCCGGGACTGGGGGTCCAAGACACCCAGTAC. It encodes CASSPGLGVQDTQY. The CDR3 in full is CASSPGLGVQDTQYF.

Concerning this clone: Gene names are the mouse ones. From the germline J gene comes the end of the CDR3, since the read stops 1 residue before it. The J gene is TRBJ1-5, the V gene TRBV24; a weak D match, TRBD1 (5 bases). Germline V gives CDR1 KGHTA, CDR2 FRNEEI. V gave up 6 bases and J gave up 2 bases, with 8 bases separating them. This CDR3 has 13 amino acids. The CDR3 protein is CASRQGYNQAPLF. The part of the CDR3 DNA that was read is TGTGCCAGCAGGCAGGGTTACAACCAGGCTCCGCTT.

Concerning this clone itself: Gene labels here are mouse ones. The CDR3 end is not reached by the read, which stops 1 residue before it; the germline J gene fills it in. This chain uses TRBV16 with TRBJ2-4; D remains unclear. CDR1 is SGHSA and CDR2 is FRNQAP in the germline V gene. The CDR3 contains 13 residues. Trimming stripped 0 bases from V and 2 bases from J, with 3 bases between. The CDR3 region is CASSLDIQNTLYF. The DNA read from the CDR3 is TGTGCAAGCAGCTTAGACATTCAAAACACCTTGTAC.

This clone was found a few times. The genes are named according to mouse. The read ends 1 residue shy of where the CDR3 ends; the end is completed using the germline J gene. The chain links TRBV16 to TRBJ2-7; D is ambiguous. With 0 bases removed from V and 4 bases from J, the gap between germline ends came to 7 bases. Germline V CDR1 and CDR2: SGHSA, FRNQAP. The CDR3 sequence is 13 residues long. This chain's CDR3 is CASSLDGGYEQYF. Incomplete CDR3 DNA: TGTGCAAGCAGCTTAGACGGTGGATATGAACAGTAC. Complete variable domain (other parts from reference TRBV16 and TRBJ2-7): NAGVIQTPRHKVTGKGQEATLWCEPISGHSAVFWYRQTIVQGLEFLTYFRNQAPIDDSGMPKERFSAQMPNQSHSTLKIQSTQPQDSAVYLCASSLDGGYEQYFGPGTRLTVL.

This clone was seen more than once but under ten times. Any gene name here is a mouse gene name. The read falls 1 residue short of the CDR3 end, and the missing part is taken from the germline J gene. The chain combines TRBV13-2 with TRBJ2-2; D gene ambiguous. The CDR3 sequence is 12 residues long. Germline CDR1 and CDR2: NNHNN and SYGAGS (reference sequence). The V end was cut by 2 bases, the J end by 5 bases, with 4 bases between. CDR3 in amino acids: CASGDGTGQLYF. Incomplete CDR3 DNA: TGTGCCAGCGGTGACGGGACCGGGCAGCTCTAC.

In regard to this clone: Gene names are mouse gene names. Sequencing ends 1 residue short of the CDR3 end; the germline J gene provides the rest. The chain combines TRBV2 with TRBJ2-2, with 10 bases aligning to TRBD1. The CDR3 covers 17 residues. Germline assignment: CDR1 LGHNA and CDR2 YSYQKL. The V gene end was trimmed by 1 base and the J gene end by 6 bases; junction bases not matched to a gene: 8. The CDR3 bases that were read are TGTGCCAGCAGCCAAGCACCGGGACAGGGGAGGCCCGGGCAGCTCTAC. Translated, it gives CASSQAPGQGRPGQLY. The whole CDR3 sequence reads CASSQAPGQGRPGQLYF.

Only a few counts were recorded for this clone. All gene names here are mouse names. The read gets to within 1 residue of the CDR3 end, and the germline J gene fills in the rest. J is TRBJ1-4 and V is TRBV26, with TRBD1 matching over 8 bases. CDR1 is KGHPV and CDR2 is FQNQEV in the germline V gene (reference sequence). Losses at the gene ends were 4 bases for V and 6 bases for J; bases not matched to a gene: 4. The CDR3 totals 14 residues. The CDR3 spells CASSPGRGHERLFF. The sequenced part of the CDR3 DNA is TGTGCCAGCAGTCCAGGCAGGGGGCACGAAAGATTATTT.

With regard to this clone: All gene names here are mouse names. The observed sequence ends 1 residue before the CDR3 terminus, with the missing tail filled in from the germline J gene. The rearrangement uses TRBV5 and TRBJ1-2, with D perhaps TRBD1 (5 bases). Trimming left V 0 bases short and J 0 bases short, with 8 bases between. The germline CDR1 and CDR2 sequences are LGHNA and YNLKQL (reference sequence). CDR3 size: 15 residues. The CDR3 is CASSQDSRANSDYTF. Incomplete CDR3 DNA: TGTGCCAGCAGCCAAGATTCCAGGGCAAACTCCGACTACACC.